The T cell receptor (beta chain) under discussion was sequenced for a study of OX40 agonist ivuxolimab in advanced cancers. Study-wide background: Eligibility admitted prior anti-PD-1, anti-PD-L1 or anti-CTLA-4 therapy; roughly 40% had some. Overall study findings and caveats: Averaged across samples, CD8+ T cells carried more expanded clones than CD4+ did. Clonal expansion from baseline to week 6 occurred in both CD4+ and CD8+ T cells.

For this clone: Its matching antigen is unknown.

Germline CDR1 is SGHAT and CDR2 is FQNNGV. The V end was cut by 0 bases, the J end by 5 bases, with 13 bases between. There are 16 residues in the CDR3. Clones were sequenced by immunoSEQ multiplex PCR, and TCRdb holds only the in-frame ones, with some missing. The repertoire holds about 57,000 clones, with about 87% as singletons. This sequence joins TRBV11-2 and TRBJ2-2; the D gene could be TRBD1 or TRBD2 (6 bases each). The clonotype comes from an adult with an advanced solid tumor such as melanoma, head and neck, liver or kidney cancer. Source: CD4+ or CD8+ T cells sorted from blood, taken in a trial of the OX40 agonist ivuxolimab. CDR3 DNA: TGTGCCAGCAGCTTAGATATGGGGGGCGGGACCGGGGAGCTGTTTTTT. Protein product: CASSLDMGGGTGELFF.